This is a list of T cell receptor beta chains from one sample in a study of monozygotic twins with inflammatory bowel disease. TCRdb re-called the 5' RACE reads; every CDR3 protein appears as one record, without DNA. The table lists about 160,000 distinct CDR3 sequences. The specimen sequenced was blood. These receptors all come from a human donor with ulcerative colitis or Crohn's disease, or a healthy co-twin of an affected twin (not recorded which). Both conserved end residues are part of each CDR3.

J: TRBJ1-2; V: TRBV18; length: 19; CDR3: CASSPATGTVDTGSYGYTF
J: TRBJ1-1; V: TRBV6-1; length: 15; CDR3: CASRVFDQGKTEAFF
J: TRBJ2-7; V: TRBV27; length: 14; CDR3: CASSSARRGYEQYF
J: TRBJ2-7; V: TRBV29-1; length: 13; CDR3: CSVAGTGSYEQYF
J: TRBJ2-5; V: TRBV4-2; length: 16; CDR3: CASSPQGFRGEETQYF
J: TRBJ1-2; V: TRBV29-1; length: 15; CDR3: CSVQPAAASYYGYTF
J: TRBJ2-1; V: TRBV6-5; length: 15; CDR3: CASSNDMLTMYEQFF
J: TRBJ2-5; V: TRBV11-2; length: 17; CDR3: CASSLGTLAGSSETQYF
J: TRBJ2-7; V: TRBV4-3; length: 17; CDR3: CASSQDSDRLPTYEQYF
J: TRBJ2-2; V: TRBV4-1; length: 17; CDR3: CASSPGLARTNTGELFF